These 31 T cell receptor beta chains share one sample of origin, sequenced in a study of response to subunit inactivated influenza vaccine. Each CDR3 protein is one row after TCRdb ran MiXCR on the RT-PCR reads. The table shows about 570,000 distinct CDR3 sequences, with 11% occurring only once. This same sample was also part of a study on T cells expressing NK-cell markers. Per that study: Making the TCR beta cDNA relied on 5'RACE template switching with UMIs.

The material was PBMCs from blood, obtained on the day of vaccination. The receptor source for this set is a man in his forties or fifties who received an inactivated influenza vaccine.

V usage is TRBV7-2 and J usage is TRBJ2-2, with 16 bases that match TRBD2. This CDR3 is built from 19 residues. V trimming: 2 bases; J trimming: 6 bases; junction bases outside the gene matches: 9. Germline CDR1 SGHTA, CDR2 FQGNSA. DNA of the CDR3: TGTGCCAGCAGCTTACGCCACGGGACTAGCGGGAGGGCCGCCGGGGAGCTGTTTTTT. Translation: CASSLRHGTSGRAAGELFF.

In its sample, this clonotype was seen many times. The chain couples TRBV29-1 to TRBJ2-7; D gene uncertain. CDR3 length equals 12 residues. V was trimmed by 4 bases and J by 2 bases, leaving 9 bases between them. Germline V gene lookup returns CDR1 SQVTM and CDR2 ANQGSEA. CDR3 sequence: CSVARSTYEQYF. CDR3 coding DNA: TGCAGCGTTGCCCGGAGCACCTACGAGCAGTACTTC.

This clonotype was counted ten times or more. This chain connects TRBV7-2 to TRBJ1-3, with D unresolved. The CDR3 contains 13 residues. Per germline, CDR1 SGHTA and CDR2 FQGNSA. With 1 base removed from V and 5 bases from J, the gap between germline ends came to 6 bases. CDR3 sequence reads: CASSLEPRNTIYF. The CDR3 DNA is TGTGCCAGCAGCTTAGAACCGAGAAACACCATATATTTT.

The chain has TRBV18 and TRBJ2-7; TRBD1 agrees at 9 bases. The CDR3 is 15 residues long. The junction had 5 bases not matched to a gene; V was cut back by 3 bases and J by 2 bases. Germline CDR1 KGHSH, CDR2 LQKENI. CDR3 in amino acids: CASSPRDRVAYEQYF. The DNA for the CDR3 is TGTGCCAGCTCACCCCGGGACAGGGTCGCCTACGAGCAGTACTTC.

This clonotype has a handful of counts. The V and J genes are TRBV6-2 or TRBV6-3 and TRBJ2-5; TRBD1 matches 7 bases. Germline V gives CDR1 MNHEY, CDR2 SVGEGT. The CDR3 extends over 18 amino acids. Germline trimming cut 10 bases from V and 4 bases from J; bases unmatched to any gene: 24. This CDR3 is CATGSFKTYRGNRETQYF. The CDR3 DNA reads TGTGCCACAGGTTCCTTTAAGACGTACAGGGGCAATAGAGAGACCCAGTACTTC.

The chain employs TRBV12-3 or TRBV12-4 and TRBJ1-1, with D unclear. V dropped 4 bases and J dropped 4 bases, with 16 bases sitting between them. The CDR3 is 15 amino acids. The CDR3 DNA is TGTGCCAGCAGTTCCTACAGTCTCCGGGGCACTGAAGCTTTCTTT. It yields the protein CASSSYSLRGTEAFF.

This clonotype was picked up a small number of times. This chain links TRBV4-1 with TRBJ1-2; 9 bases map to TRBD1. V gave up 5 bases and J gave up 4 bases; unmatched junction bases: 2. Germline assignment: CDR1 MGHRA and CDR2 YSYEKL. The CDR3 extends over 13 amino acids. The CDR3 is CASSGTGFYGYTF. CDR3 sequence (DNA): TGCGCCAGCAGCGGGACAGGGTTCTATGGCTACACCTTC.

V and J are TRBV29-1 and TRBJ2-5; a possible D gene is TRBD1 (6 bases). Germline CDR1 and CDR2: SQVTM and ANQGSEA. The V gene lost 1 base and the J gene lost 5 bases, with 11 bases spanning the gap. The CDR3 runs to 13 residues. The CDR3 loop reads CSVEGAGGETQYF. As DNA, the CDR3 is TGCAGCGTTGAAGGGGCTGGGGGCGAGACCCAGTACTTC.

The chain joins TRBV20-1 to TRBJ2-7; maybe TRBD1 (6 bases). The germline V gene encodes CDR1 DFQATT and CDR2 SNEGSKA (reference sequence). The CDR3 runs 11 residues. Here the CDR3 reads CSPQQGYEQYF. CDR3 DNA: TGCAGCCCCCAACAGGGCTACGAGCAGTACTTC.

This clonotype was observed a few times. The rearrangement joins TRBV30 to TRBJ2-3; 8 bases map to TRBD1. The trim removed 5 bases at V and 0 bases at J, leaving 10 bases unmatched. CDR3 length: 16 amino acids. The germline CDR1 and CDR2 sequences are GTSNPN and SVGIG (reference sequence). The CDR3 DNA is TGTGCCTGGTATAACCCAGGGGGCTCTAGCACAGATACGCAGTATTTT. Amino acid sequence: CAWYNPGGSSTDTQYF.

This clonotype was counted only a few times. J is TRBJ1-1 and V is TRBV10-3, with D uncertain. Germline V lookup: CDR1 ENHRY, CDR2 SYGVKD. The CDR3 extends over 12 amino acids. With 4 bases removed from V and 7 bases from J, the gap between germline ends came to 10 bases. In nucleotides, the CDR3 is TGTGCCATCAGTGGTACGGGGATTGAAGCTTTCTTT. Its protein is CAISGTGIEAFF.

Here the CDR3 reads CASSFDVPSYNEQFF. The CDR3, as DNA: TGTGCCAGCAGTTTTGATGTGCCTTCCTACAATGAGCAGTTCTTC. The V call is TRBV27, the J call TRBJ2-1; D not certain. The ends were cut back, 3 bases at V and 1 base at J, with 10 bases in the middle. This CDR3 has 15 amino acids. Germline CDR1 and CDR2: MNHEY and SMNVEV (reference sequence).

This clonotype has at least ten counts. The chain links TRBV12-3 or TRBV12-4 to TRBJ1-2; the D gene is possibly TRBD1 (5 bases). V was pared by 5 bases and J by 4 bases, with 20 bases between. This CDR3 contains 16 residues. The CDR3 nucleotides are TGTGCCAGCAGTCTAGGCGGGGCAGGCGACCGCTATGGCTACACCTTC. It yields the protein CASSLGGAGDRYGYTF.

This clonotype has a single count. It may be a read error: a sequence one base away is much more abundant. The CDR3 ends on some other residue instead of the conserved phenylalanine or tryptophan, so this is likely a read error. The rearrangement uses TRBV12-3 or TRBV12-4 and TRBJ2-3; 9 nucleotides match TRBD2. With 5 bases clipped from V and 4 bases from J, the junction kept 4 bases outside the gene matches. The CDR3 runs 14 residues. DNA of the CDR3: TGTGCCAGCAGTCAACTAGCGGGCGCAGATACGCAGTATTTA. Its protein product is CASSQLAGADTQYL.

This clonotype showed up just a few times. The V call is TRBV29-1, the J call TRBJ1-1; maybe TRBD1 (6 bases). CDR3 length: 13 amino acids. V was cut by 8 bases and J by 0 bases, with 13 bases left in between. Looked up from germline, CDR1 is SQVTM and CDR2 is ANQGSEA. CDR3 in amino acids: CSLSRTVNTEAFF. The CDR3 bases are TGCAGCCTATCCAGGACAGTGAACACTGAAGCTTTCTTT.

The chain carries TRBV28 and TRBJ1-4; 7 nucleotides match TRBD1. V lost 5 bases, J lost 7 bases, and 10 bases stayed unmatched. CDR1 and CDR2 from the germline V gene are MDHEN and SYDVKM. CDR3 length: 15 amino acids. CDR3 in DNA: TGTGCCAGCAGTCCACCCGGCAGGGGGGGTGAAAAACTGTTTTTT. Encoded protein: CASSPPGRGGEKLFF.

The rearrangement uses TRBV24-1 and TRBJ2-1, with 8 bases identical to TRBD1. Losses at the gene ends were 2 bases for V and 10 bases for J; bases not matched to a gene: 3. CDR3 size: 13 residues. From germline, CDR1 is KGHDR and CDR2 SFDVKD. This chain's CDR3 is CATSDSTGDEQFF. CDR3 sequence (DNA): TGTGCCACCAGTGATTCGACAGGGGACGAGCAGTTCTTC.

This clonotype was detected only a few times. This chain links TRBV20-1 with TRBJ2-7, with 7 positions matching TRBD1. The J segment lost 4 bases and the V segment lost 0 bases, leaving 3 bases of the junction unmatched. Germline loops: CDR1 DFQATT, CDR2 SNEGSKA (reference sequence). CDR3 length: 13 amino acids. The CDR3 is CSAREGQIYEQYF. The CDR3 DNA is TGCAGTGCTAGAGAGGGACAGATTTACGAGCAGTACTTC.

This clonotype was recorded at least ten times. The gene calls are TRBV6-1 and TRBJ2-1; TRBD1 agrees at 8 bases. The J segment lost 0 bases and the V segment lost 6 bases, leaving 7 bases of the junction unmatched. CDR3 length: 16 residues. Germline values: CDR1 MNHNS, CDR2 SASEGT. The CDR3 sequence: CASSLRQGSSYNEQFF. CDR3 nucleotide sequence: TGTGCCAGCAGCCTTCGACAGGGGAGCTCCTACAATGAGCAGTTCTTC.

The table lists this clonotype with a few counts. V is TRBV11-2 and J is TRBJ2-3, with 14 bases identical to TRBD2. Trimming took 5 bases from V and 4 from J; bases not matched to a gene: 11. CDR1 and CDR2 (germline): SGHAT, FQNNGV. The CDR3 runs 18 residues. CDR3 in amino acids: CASSPGTSGSLGADTQYF. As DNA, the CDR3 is TGTGCCAGCAGCCCAGGGACTAGCGGGAGTCTCGGGGCAGATACGCAGTATTTT.

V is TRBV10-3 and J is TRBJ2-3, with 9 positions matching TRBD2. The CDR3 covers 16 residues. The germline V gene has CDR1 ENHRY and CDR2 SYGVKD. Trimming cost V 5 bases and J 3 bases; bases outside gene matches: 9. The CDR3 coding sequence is TGTGCCATCAGTTATAATAGCGGGAGCCCAACAGATACGCAGTATTTT. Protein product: CAISYNSGSPTDTQYF.

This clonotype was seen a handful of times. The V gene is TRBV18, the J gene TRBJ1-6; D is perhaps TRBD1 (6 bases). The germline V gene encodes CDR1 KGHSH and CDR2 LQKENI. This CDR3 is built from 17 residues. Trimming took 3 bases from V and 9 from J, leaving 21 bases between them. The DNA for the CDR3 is TGTGCCAGCTCACCCTTCCTGACAGGAGACTCCGGTTCACCCCTCCACTTT. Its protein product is CASSPFLTGDSGSPLHF.

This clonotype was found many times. For the CDR3, the DNA is TGTGCCAGTAGTATAAGGTCCGGACTAGGACCTTACAATGAGCAGTTCTTC. It codes for CASSIRSGLGPYNEQFF. The chain has TRBV19 and TRBJ2-1; 7 positions match TRBD2. Trimming at V came to 2 bases and at J to 4 bases, leaving 11 bases not matched to a gene. CDR1 is LNHDA and CDR2 is SQIVND in the germline V gene (reference sequence). This CDR3 comprises 17 residues.

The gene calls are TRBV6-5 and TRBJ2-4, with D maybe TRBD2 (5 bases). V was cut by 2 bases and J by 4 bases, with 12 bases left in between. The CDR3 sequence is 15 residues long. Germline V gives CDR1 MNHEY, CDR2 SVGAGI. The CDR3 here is CASSYGSLTKNIQYF. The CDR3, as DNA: TGTGCCAGCAGTTACGGGAGTCTGACAAAAAACATTCAGTACTTC.

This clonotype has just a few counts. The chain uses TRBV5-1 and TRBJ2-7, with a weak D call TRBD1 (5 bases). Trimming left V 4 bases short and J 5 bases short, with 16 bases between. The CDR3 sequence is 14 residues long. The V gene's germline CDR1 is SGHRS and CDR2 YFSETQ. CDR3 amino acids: CASSVSPDINEQYF. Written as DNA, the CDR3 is TGCGCCAGCAGCGTATCCCCGGACATAAACGAGCAGTACTTC.

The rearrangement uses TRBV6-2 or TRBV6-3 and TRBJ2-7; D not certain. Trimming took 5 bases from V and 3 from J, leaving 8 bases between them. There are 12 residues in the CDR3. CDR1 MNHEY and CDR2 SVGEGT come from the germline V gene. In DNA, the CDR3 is TGTGCCAGCAGTCGACCCCTCTACGAGCAGTACTTC. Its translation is CASSRPLYEQYF.

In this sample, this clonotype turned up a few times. In nucleotides, the CDR3 is TGCGCCAGCAGTGTCCTGACTAGCGAAGAGACCCAGTACTTC. As protein: CASSVLTSEETQYF. This chain connects TRBV10-2 to TRBJ2-5; 8 bases align to TRBD2. After removal of 4 bases from V and 3 bases from J, the junction contained 4 bases not matched to a gene. Germline V lookup: CDR1 WSHSY, CDR2 SAAADI. The CDR3 is 14 residues long.

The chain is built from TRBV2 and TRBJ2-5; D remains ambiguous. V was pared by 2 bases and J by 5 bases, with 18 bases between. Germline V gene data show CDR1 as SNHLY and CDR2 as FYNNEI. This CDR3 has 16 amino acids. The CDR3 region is CASSELRSSSGETQYF. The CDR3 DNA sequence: TGTGCCAGCAGTGAACTCCGGAGCAGCTCCGGGGAGACCCAGTACTTC.

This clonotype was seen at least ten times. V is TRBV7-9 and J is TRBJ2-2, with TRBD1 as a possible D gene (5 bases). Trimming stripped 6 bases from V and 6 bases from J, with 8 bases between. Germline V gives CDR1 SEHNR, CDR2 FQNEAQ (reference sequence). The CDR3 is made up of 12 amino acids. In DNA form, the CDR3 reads TGTGCCAGCAGTTGGGGCGCCGGGGAGCTGTTTTTT. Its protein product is CASSWGAGELFF.

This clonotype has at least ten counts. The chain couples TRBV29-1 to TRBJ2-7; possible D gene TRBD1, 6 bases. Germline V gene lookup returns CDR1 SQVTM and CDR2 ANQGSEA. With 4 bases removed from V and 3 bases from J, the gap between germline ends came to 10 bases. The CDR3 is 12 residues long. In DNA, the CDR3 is TGCAGCGTTGGGGACACCATCTACGAGCAGTACTTC. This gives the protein CSVGDTIYEQYF.

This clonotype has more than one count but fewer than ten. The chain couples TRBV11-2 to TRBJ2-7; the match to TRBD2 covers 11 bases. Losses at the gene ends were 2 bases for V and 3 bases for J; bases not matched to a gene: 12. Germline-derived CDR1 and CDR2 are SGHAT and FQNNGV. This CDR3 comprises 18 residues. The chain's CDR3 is CASSLRLAGSREFYEQYF. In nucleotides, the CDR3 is TGTGCCAGCAGCTTAAGACTAGCGGGATCAAGAGAATTCTACGAGCAGTACTTC.